These 10 T cell receptor beta chains were all obtained from the same sample, sequenced in a study of blood T cells in healthy people across ages. The authors ran a second PCR of 7 to 11 cycles using a sample-barcoded 5' primer and a J-beta primer mix. TCRdb used MiXCR to reprocess the 5' RACE reads, holding one entry per CDR3 protein. The repertoire holds around 800,000 distinct CDR3 sequences, around 62% seen once, with roughly 25% in the top ten. The sequenced material came from blood. The receptors originated from a man younger than 45 in good health.

This clonotype has more than one count but fewer than ten. The gene calls are TRBV7-3 and TRBJ2-3; D possibly corresponds to TRBD2 (7 bases). Trimming removed 4 bases from V and 6 bases from J, with 20 bases in between. Germline assignment: CDR1 SGHTA and CDR2 FQGTGA. The CDR3 has 16 amino acids. The CDR3 DNA reads TGTGCCAGCAGCTCCGCTAAGGGGGGGGCTAAGGATACGCAGTATTTT. It yields the protein CASSSAKGGAKDTQYF.

The chain combines TRBV20-1 with TRBJ2-7; weak D call: TRBD1 (5 bases). The germline gives CDR1 DFQATT, CDR2 SNEGSKA (reference sequence). The CDR3 is 16 amino acids. Trimming pared 1 base from V and 1 base from J, leaving 17 bases between. The CDR3 sequence is CSARAPPSQGSYEQYF. CDR3 in DNA: TGCAGTGCTAGAGCTCCGCCGTCTCAGGGTTCCTACGAGCAGTACTTC.

The J gene is TRBJ1-6, the V gene TRBV6-5, with 7 bases fitting TRBD1. The CDR3 loop spans 15 amino acids. Germline CDR1 and CDR2: MNHEY and SVGAGI. With 6 bases clipped from V and 0 bases from J, the junction kept 2 bases outside the gene matches. The CDR3 sequence is CASRDRVSYNSPLHF. In DNA form, the CDR3 reads TGTGCCAGCAGAGACAGGGTCTCCTATAATTCACCCCTCCACTTT.

The V gene is TRBV20-1, the J gene TRBJ2-4, with 9 bases aligning to TRBD1. V was clipped by 6 bases and J by 2 bases; unmatched bases: 8. The CDR3 has 15 residues. The germline CDR1 and CDR2 sequences are DFQATT and SNEGSKA (reference sequence). Here the CDR3 reads CSAIGQGLPKNIQYF. In DNA, the CDR3 is TGCAGTGCCATAGGACAGGGGCTGCCCAAAAACATTCAGTACTTC.

With respect to this clonotype: This may be a read error, as it is one base from a much larger clone. CDR3 residues: CASGLQGGSEQYF. Written as DNA, the CDR3 is TGCGCCAGCGGCTTACAGGGTGGGAGCGAGCAGTACTTC. This rearrangement joins TRBV5-1 to TRBJ2-5; D perhaps matches TRBD1 (6 bases). The J call is in doubt because the DNA end fits TRBJ2-7 better. The CDR3 covers 13 residues. Germline CDR1 reads SGHRS; CDR2 reads YFSETQ.

This clonotype was seen a handful of times. The CDR3 protein is CASSLEPGTPGRANVLTF. CDR3 bases: TGTGCCAGCAGCTTAGAACCGGGGACCCCGGGCAGGGCCAACGTCCTGACTTTC. V gene TRBV11-2 combines with J gene TRBJ2-6, with D possibly called TRBD1 or TRBD2 (5 bases each). Between the trimmed V and J ends, which lost 0 bases and 5 bases, there was a span of 17 bases. In germline, CDR1 is SGHAT, CDR2 FQNNGV. The CDR3 extends over 18 amino acids. Looking up the rest from reference TRBV11-2 and TRBJ2-6 gives the full variable domain: EAGVAQSPRYKIIEKRQSVAFWCNPISGHATLYWYQQILGQGPKLLIQFQNNGVVDDSQLPKDRFSAERLKGVDSTLKIQPAKLEDSAVYLCASSLEPGTPGRANVLTFGAGSRLTVL.

The chain couples TRBV29-1 to TRBJ2-3; D not resolved. The V gene's germline CDR1 is SQVTM and CDR2 ANQGSEA. The CDR3 loop spans 13 amino acids. The V gene lost 3 bases and the J gene lost 1 base, with 8 bases spanning the gap. The CDR3 DNA is TGCAGCGTTGAGACCCATCGCACAGATACGCAGTATTTT. Its protein product is CSVETHRTDTQYF.

This clonotype came up a few times. V usage is TRBV3-1 and J usage is TRBJ1-6; D remains unclear. CDR1 LGHDT and CDR2 YNNKEL come from the germline V gene (reference sequence). Trimming removed 0 bases at V and 8 bases at J, with 5 bases between. This CDR3 has 13 residues. The CDR3 protein is CASSQEPYSPLHF. CDR3 DNA: TGTGCCAGCAGCCAAGAGCCGTATTCACCCCTCCACTTT.

The chain is built from TRBV7-2 and TRBJ2-7, with TRBD1 identical over 10 bases. The germline V gene encodes CDR1 SGHTA and CDR2 FQGNSA. V trimming: 8 bases; J trimming: 5 bases; junction bases outside the gene matches: 6. This CDR3 has 13 residues. The CDR3 loop is CASQGQGKNEQYF. The CDR3, as DNA: TGTGCCAGCCAGGGACAGGGGAAAAACGAGCAGTACTTC.

The chain has TRBV2 and TRBJ1-5, with D tentatively TRBD1 (6 bases). V dropped 7 bases and J dropped 3 bases, with 19 bases sitting between them. Looked up from germline, CDR1 is SNHLY and CDR2 is FYNNEI. The CDR3 sequence is 16 residues long. The chain's CDR3 is CASKLGGTYDNQPQHF. The CDR3 bases are TGTGCCAGCAAACTAGGGGGGACCTATGACAATCAGCCCCAGCATTTT.